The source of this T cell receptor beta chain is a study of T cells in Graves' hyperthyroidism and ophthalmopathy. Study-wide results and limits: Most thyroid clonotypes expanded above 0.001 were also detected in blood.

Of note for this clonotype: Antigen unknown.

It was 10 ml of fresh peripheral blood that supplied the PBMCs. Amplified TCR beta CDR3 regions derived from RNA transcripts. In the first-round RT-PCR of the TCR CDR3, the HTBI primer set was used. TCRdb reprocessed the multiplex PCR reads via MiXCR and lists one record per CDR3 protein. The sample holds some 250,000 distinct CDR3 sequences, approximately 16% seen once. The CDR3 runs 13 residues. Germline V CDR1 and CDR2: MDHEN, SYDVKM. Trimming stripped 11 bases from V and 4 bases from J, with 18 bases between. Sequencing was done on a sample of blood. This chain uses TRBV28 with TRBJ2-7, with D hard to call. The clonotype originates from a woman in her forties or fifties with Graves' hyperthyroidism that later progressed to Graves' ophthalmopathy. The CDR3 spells CAVAPGQLYEQYF. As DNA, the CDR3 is TGTGCCGTCGCCCCTGGGCAGCTATACGAGCAGTACTTC. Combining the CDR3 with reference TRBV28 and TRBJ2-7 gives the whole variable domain DVKVTQSSRYLVKRTGEKVFLECVQDMDHENMFWYRQDPGLGLRLIYFSYDVKMKEKGDIPEGYSVSREKKERFSLILESASTNQTSMYLCAVAPGQLYEQYFGPGTRLTVT.